The rows below give T cell receptor beta chains drawn from one sample of a study of read filtering for tumor transcriptome and immune sequencing. TCRdb independently ran MiXCR on the reads; one entry per CDR3 protein. The sample includes about 50,000 distinct CDR3 sequences, around 20% of them seen just once. Material for sequencing was a population of CD138-negative cells sorted from bone marrow. Receptors were obtained from a donor over 35 with multiple myeloma. The CDR3 runs from the conserved cysteine through the conserved F or W. Fields, in order: D gene, V gene, J gene, clone size, CDR3 protein, CDR3 DNA. A D gene is named only where the DNA matches it firmly. Clone size, where shown, is once, few, many, or a class for clones that have expanded.

TRBD2	TRBV19	TRBJ2-7	few	CASSHPAGEQYF	TGTGCCAGTAGTCACCCAGCGGGAGAGCAGTACTTC
NA	TRBV7-2	TRBJ2-1	NA	CVSRPPRGRDSYNEQFF	TGTGTCAGCCGCCCACCCCGGGGGCGGGACTCCTACAATGAGCAGTTCTTC
NA	TRBV12-3/TRBV12-4	TRBJ1-4	many	CASSLSRGTEKLFF	TGTGCCAGCAGTTTAAGTCGGGGAACTGAAAAACTGTTTTTT
NA	TRBV20-1	TRBJ2-7	many	CSARDTVTYEQYF	TGCAGTGCTAGGGACACTGTAACCTACGAGCAGTACTTC
NA	TRBV19	TRBJ2-7	many	CASSTGEAYEQYF	TGTGCCAGTAGTACGGGAGAAGCCTACGAGCAGTACTTC
TRBD2	TRBV19	TRBJ2-1	NA	CASSPGTSPNEQFF	TGTGCCAGTAGTCCTGGGACTAGCCCTAATGAGCAGTTCTTC
TRBD1	TRBV28	TRBJ2-2	many	CASSEQGATGELFF	TGTGCCAGCAGTGAACAGGGGGCGACCGGGGAGCTGTTTTTT
TRBD1	TRBV2	TRBJ2-5	many	CASLGQGGETQYF	TGTGCCAGTCTCGGACAGGGCGGAGAGACCCAGTACTTC
TRBD2	TRBV12-3/TRBV12-4	TRBJ2-4	NA	CASRPRAGGPVKAKNIQYF	TGTGCCAGCAGGCCCCGGGCGGGGGGCCCTGTCAAAGCCAAAAACATTCAGTACTTC
TRBD2	TRBV6-2/TRBV6-3	TRBJ2-1	NA	CASSGLAAEQFF	TGTGCCAGCAGTGGGCTAGCGGCTGAGCAGTTCTTC
TRBD1	TRBV6-1	TRBJ2-2	many	CASKDRGTTGELFF	TGTGCCAGCAAAGACAGGGGGACGACCGGGGAGCTGTTTTTT
NA	TRBV12-3/TRBV12-4	TRBJ2-7	many	CASSLGSFYEQYF	TGTGCCAGCAGTTTAGGGAGTTTCTACGAGCAGTACTTC
NA	TRBV4-1	TRBJ2-3	many	CASSQWEGAKGLDTQYF	TGCGCCAGCAGCCAATGGGAGGGGGCGAAGGGTCTAGATACGCAGTATTTT
NA	TRBV19	TRBJ1-1	many	CASSRGNTEAFF	TGTGCCAGTAGTCGCGGGAACACTGAAGCTTTCTTT
NA	TRBV29-1	TRBJ2-5	many	CSVEILGETQYF	TGCAGCGTTGAAATACTTGGGGAGACCCAGTACTTC
NA	TRBV7-9	TRBJ1-4	few	CASSTGAEKPFF	TGTGCCAGCAGCACGGGGGCGGAAAAACCGTTTTTT
NA	TRBV7-9	TRBJ1-1	many	CASSLTGVTSEAFF	TGTGCCAGCAGCTTAACAGGAGTTACTTCCGAAGCTTTCTTT
NA	TRBV20-1	TRBJ1-5	NA	CCAIDTSNHPQHF	TGCTGTGCTATAGACACCAGCAATCATCCCCAGCATTTT
NA	TRBV11-1	TRBJ2-1	many	CASSLASATVNNEQFF	TGTGCCAGCAGCTTAGCGTCCGCGACCGTCAACAATGAGCAGTTCTTC
TRBD1	TRBV7-9	TRBJ2-1	many	CASSLGDRAHYNEQFF	TGTGCCAGCAGCTTAGGCGACAGGGCGCACTACAATGAGCAGTTCTTC
NA	TRBV19	TRBJ2-1	many	CASSIGGTGLRDNEQFF	TGTGCCAGTAGTATTGGGGGAACGGGACTCCGGGACAATGAGCAGTTCTTC
NA	TRBV7-9	TRBJ2-7	many	CASSLLSGTYEQYF	TGTGCCAGCAGCTTACTCTCCGGAACCTACGAGCAGTACTTC
TRBD2	TRBV24-1	TRBJ2-1	NA	CATSALAGWDEQFF	TGTGCCACCAGTGCACTAGCGGGATGGGATGAGCAGTTCTTC
NA	TRBV14	TRBJ2-3	few	CASSQGLADTQYF	TGTGCCAGCAGCCAAGGTTTAGCAGATACGCAGTATTTT
TRBD2	TRBV6-1	TRBJ2-7	many	CASSLGGGSNEQYF	TGTGCCAGCAGCCTGGGGGGAGGGAGCAACGAGCAGTACTTC
TRBD2	TRBV29-1	TRBJ2-1	NA	CSVEMGTSGIEQFF	TGCAGCGTTGAAATGGGGACTAGCGGGATTGAGCAGTTCTTC
NA	TRBV5-1	TRBJ1-3	NA	CASSLTESGNTIYF	TGCGCCAGCAGCTTGACTGAGTCTGGAAACACCATATATTTT
NA	TRBV13	TRBJ2-7	NA	CASSLHADPYEHYF	TGTGCCAGCAGCTTACATGCAGATCCCTACGAGCATTACTTC
TRBD1	TRBV27	TRBJ1-4	many	CASSSGTGRGKLFF	TGTGCCAGCAGCAGCGGGACAGGAAGGGGGAAACTGTTTTTT
NA	TRBV12-3/TRBV12-4	TRBJ1-2	NA	CASSLGRRAYGYTF	TGTGCCAGCAGTTTGGGTCGCAGGGCGTATGGCTACACCTTC
TRBD1	TRBV6-7	TRBJ1-2	NA	CASSYHRDRGNYGYTF	TGTGCCAGCAGTTACCACCGGGACAGGGGGAACTATGGCTACACCTTC
TRBD2	TRBV7-9	TRBJ2-3	NA	CASSLDRTSGTDTQYF	TGTGCCAGCAGCTTAGATAGGACTAGCGGTACAGATACGCAGTATTTT
TRBD1	TRBV5-6	TRBJ1-1	many	CASSTDRGPTEAFF	TGTGCCAGCAGCACGGACAGGGGGCCCACTGAAGCTTTCTTT
TRBD1	TRBV28	TRBJ1-4	many	CASSSPGQGAVEKLFF	TGTGCCAGCAGTTCCCCGGGACAGGGGGCTGTGGAAAAACTGTTTTTT
TRBD1	TRBV6-2/TRBV6-3	TRBJ2-7	many	CASSSEPGTGVYEQYF	TGTGCCAGCAGTTCGGAACCCGGGACAGGAGTCTACGAGCAGTACTTC
TRBD2	TRBV13	TRBJ2-7	many	CASSLAAGDDEQYF	TGTGCCAGCAGCTTAGCAGCGGGAGACGACGAGCAGTACTTC
TRBD2	TRBV10-3	TRBJ2-1	many	CAISPNLAGGPNNEQFF	TGTGCCATCAGTCCCAATCTAGCGGGAGGGCCCAACAATGAGCAGTTCTTC
NA	TRBV29-1	TRBJ2-1	many	CSVELLRAPNEQFF	TGCAGCGTTGAATTGTTAAGGGCACCCAATGAGCAGTTCTTC
TRBD1	TRBV20-1	TRBJ2-2	many	CSAADRGWNGELFF	TGCAGTGCTGCAGACAGGGGTTGGAACGGGGAGCTGTTTTTT
NA	TRBV2	TRBJ1-5	few	CASSQGLGSNQPQHF	TGTGCCAGCAGTCAGGGATTGGGGAGCAATCAGCCCCAGCATTTT
NA	TRBV4-3	TRBJ2-1	many	CASSQDRVLEQFF	TGCGCCAGCAGCCAAGATCGAGTATTAGAGCAGTTCTTC
NA	TRBV19	TRBJ1-1	many	CASNPVDNFGQMNTEAFF	TGTGCCAGTAACCCAGTCGACAATTTCGGGCAAATGAACACTGAAGCTTTCTTT